The next 21 T cell receptor beta chains were all read from a single sample in a study of cytomegalovirus exposure and HLA in healthy donors. Researchers ran the PCR with 60 Vbeta and 13 Jbeta primers. Assay: immunoSEQ multiplex PCR; the TCRdb copy retains only in-frame clones and omits some. The table shows approximately 120,000 clones, with approximately 78% occurring only once. Sequenced material: PBMCs. These receptor sequences come from a middle-aged man in good health and CMV-seronegative.

The V call is TRBV6-1, the J call TRBJ1-4, with D possibly being TRBD1 (5 bases). Germline CDR1 MNHNS, CDR2 SASEGT. Trimming stripped 8 bases from V and 3 bases from J, with 10 bases between. The CDR3 runs 13 residues. DNA of the CDR3: TGTGCCAGCTGGAGACAGTCTAATGAAAAACTGTTTTTT. Protein: CASWRQSNEKLFF.

The chain employs TRBV28 and TRBJ1-2, with no clear D. The germline CDR1 and CDR2 sequences are MDHEN and SYDVKM. The CDR3 sequence is 13 residues long. The V and J ends lost 5 bases and 2 bases respectively, with 9 bases between them. The CDR3 protein is CASSPSLNYGYTF. Here the CDR3 DNA reads TGTGCCAGCAGTCCATCATTGAACTATGGCTACACCTTC.

The chain has TRBV27 and TRBJ1-5; perhaps TRBD1 as D (5 bases). Germline V gene lookup returns CDR1 MNHEY and CDR2 SMNVEV (reference sequence). The CDR3 has 19 residues. Trimming took off 1 base at V and 2 bases at J, with 21 bases between the two ends. DNA for the CDR3: TGTGCCAGCAGTTTATTGGGTCGCCCTGGGGCAGGTGGCAATCAGCCCCAGCATTTT. This codes for CASSLLGRPGAGGNQPQHF.

The chain is built from TRBV4-3 and TRBJ1-2; D gene unclear. V was shortened by 0 bases and J by 8 bases, with 13 bases between the two germline ends. CDR3 size: 14 residues. Germline-derived CDR1 and CDR2 are LGHNA and YSLEER. As DNA, the CDR3 is TGCGCCAGCAGCCAAGATCTGAGGTTATGGGGCTACACCTTC. Its protein product is CASSQDLRLWGYTF.

This chain uses TRBV11-2 with TRBJ2-3; no reliable D call. V lost 1 base and J 2 bases, leaving 10 bases between the germline ends. This CDR3 is 15 amino acids long. Germline V gene sequence: CDR1 SGHAT, CDR2 FQNNGV. CDR3 in DNA: TGTGCCAGCAGCTTAGGTGAGCGTACCACAGATACGCAGTATTTT. Its protein is CASSLGERTTDTQYF.

With respect to this clone: At one end the junction does not follow the germline gene, possibly because of a read error. In DNA form, the CDR3 reads TGTTCCAGCACCGGGGAGGCGGAAGGGGAGACCCAGTACTTC. It translates to CSSTGEAEGETQYF. V gene TRBV7-9 combines with J gene TRBJ2-5; TRBD2 is a possible D gene (6 bases). CDR1 SEHNR and CDR2 FQNEAQ come from the germline V gene (reference sequence). The CDR3 loop spans 14 amino acids.

The gene calls are TRBV11-2 and TRBJ2-5, with 12 bases that match TRBD1. The germline V gene has CDR1 SGHAT and CDR2 FQNNGV. V lost 6 bases and J lost 4; bases outside the gene matches: 15. This CDR3 comprises 18 residues. DNA of the CDR3: TGTGCCAGCAGACGGGGACAGGGGGCAAGAGGTTCGGGAGAGACCCAGTACTTC. Translation gives CASRRGQGARGSGETQYF.

A single count supports this clone. The CDR3 protein is CASSLKVGGPHEQYF. The CDR3 bases are TGTGCCAGCAGTTTAAAGGTGGGAGGGCCCCACGAGCAGTACTTC. V and J are TRBV27 and TRBJ2-5, with 7 bases that match TRBD2. Judging by the DNA end, TRBJ2-7 fits better; the J call may be wrong. Germline V CDR1 and CDR2: MNHEY, SMNVEV (reference sequence). This CDR3 comprises 15 residues.

The table lists this clone with a few counts. This chain uses TRBV7-9 with TRBJ1-6; perhaps TRBD1 as D (5 bases). Germline-derived CDR1 and CDR2 are SEHNR and FQNEAQ (reference sequence). CDR3 length: 13 residues. V lost 0 bases and J 9 bases, leaving 6 bases between the germline ends. CDR3 sequence: CASSLADISPLHF. CDR3 DNA: TGTGCCAGCAGCTTAGCGGACATTTCACCCCTCCACTTT.

The CDR3 DNA reads as TGTGCCAGCAGCGACCATACAGGGGGCTATCTAACTGAAGCTTTCTTT. It yields the protein CASSDHTGGYLTEAFF. V is TRBV11-2 and J is TRBJ1-1, with 9 bases matching TRBD1. J lost 5 bases, V lost 5 bases, and 12 bases had no gene match. The CDR3 totals 16 residues. The germline V gene encodes CDR1 SGHAT and CDR2 FQNNGV.

The chain couples TRBV5-1 to TRBJ2-7; possibly TRBD2 for D (6 bases). Germline V CDR1 and CDR2: SGHRS, YFSETQ. Trimming removed 5 bases from V and 3 bases from J, with 21 bases in between. The CDR3 is made up of 16 amino acids. CDR3 amino acids: CASSSDEGGKVYEQYF. DNA for the CDR3: TGCGCCAGCAGTTCTGACGAGGGCGGGAAAGTCTACGAGCAGTACTTC.

This clone was detected a few times. The chain has TRBV7-2 and TRBJ2-7, with 10 bases that match TRBD1. CDR1 is SGHTA and CDR2 is FQGNSA in the germline V gene. Trimming at V came to 5 bases and at J to 6 bases, leaving 4 bases not matched to a gene. The CDR3 has 13 amino acids. DNA for the CDR3: TGTGCCAGCAGCCCCCGGGACAGGGGCGAGCAGTACTTC. It is translated as CASSPRDRGEQYF.

This clone was seen only a few times. V is TRBV7-9 and J is TRBJ2-5; D may be TRBD2 (5 bases). The V end was cut by 0 bases, the J end by 5 bases, with 13 bases between. There are 15 residues in the CDR3. The germline CDR1 and CDR2 sequences are SEHNR and FQNEAQ (reference sequence). The CDR3 protein is CASSLAALAMETQYF. CDR3 in DNA: TGTGCCAGCAGCTTAGCTGCCTTAGCGATGGAGACCCAGTACTTC.

The chain uses TRBV6-6 and TRBJ2-1; D unclear. The CDR3 totals 12 residues. The germline V gene encodes CDR1 MNHNY and CDR2 SVGAGI (reference sequence). V lost 5 bases and J lost 5, with 7 bases in between. The CDR3 DNA sequence: TGTGCCAGCAGTGTAACGGACAATGAGCAGTTCTTC. This codes for CASSVTDNEQFF.

The chain carries TRBV7-2 and TRBJ1-3; 8 nucleotides line up with TRBD1. V shed 5 bases, J shed 4 bases, and the junction held 7 bases outside the gene matches. This CDR3 region has 15 residues. Looked up from germline, CDR1 is SGHTA and CDR2 is FQGNSA. The CDR3 sequence is CASSMDRAKGNTIYF. In DNA, the CDR3 is TGTGCCAGCAGCATGGACAGGGCGAAGGGAAACACCATATATTTT. Together with reference TRBV7-2 and TRBJ1-3, the CDR3 gives the full variable domain: GAGVSQSPSNKVTEKGKDVELRCDPISGHTALYWYRQSLGQGLEFLIYFQGNSAPDKSGLPSDRFSAERTGGSVSTLTIQRTQQEDSAVYLCASSMDRAKGNTIYFGEGSWLTVV.

The chain carries TRBV12-5 and TRBJ1-1, with D possibly TRBD1 on 5 matching bases. CDR3 length equals 14 residues. V lost 5 bases and J lost 3, with 13 bases in between. CDR1 and CDR2 (germline): LGHNT, FRNRAP. The CDR3 region has the DNA TGTGCTAGTGGTGATACTGGAGGGGACACTGAAGCTTTCTTT. Translated: CASGDTGGDTEAFF.

The rearrangement links TRBV7-2 to TRBJ1-6; tentative D call: TRBD1 (5 bases). Trimming shortened V by 1 base and J by 9 bases, and 13 bases separated the two germline ends. CDR3 length equals 15 residues. Germline loops: CDR1 SGHTA, CDR2 FQGNSA. CDR3 protein: CASSLDLREASPLHF. CDR3 DNA sequence: TGTGCCAGCAGCTTAGATCTCAGGGAAGCTTCACCCCTCCACTTT. Drawing the rest from reference TRBV7-2 and TRBJ1-6, the complete variable domain is GAGVSQSPSNKVTEKGKDVELRCDPISGHTALYWYRQSLGQGLEFLIYFQGNSAPDKSGLPSDRFSAERTGGSVSTLTIQRTQQEDSAVYLCASSLDLREASPLHFGNGTRLTVT.

This sequence joins TRBV7-3 and TRBJ2-3, with unresolved D. The CDR3 runs 14 residues. Germline CDR1 reads SGHTA; CDR2 reads FQGTGA. Trimming took off 5 bases at V and 2 bases at J, with 11 bases between the two ends. Written as DNA, the CDR3 is TGTGCCAGCAGCCGAACAGTAAACACAGATACGCAGTATTTT. Translation gives CASSRTVNTDTQYF.

V and J are TRBV27 and TRBJ1-6; D gene ambiguous. V gave up 1 base and J gave up 7 bases, with 8 bases separating them. The CDR3 loop spans 14 amino acids. The V gene's germline CDR1 is MNHEY and CDR2 SMNVEV (reference sequence). This chain's CDR3 is CASSLLRENSPLHF. The CDR3 DNA sequence: TGTGCCAGCAGTTTATTGCGCGAAAATTCACCCCTCCACTTT.

The chain links TRBV5-4 to TRBJ2-7, with TRBD1 identical over 12 bases. The CDR3 loop spans 15 amino acids. With 3 bases clipped from V and 5 bases from J, the junction kept 6 bases outside the gene matches. Germline CDR1 reads SGHNT; CDR2 reads YYREEE (reference sequence). CDR3 sequence reads: CASSWGTGGGNEQYF. DNA for the CDR3: TGTGCCAGCAGCTGGGGGACAGGGGGCGGGAACGAGCAGTACTTC. Complete variable domain (other parts from reference TRBV5-4 and TRBJ2-7): ETGVTQSPTHLIKTRGQQVTLRCSSQSGHNTVSWYQQALGQGPQFIFQYYREEENGRGNFPPRFSGLQFPNYSSELNVNALELDDSALYLCASSWGTGGGNEQYFGPGTRLTVT.

This chain joins TRBV25-1 and TRBJ1-1; 7 bases match TRBD1. V gave up 3 bases and J gave up 7 bases; unmatched junction bases: 11. Germline CDR1 MGHDK, CDR2 SYGVNS. The CDR3 is 15 amino acids. CDR3 protein: CASSDPRGTELEAFF. CDR3 in DNA: TGTGCCAGCAGTGATCCCCGCGGGACAGAGCTTGAAGCTTTCTTT.